The clone carrying this T cell receptor (beta chain) was counted at least ten times. The data were obtained in a study of patients and donors after allogeneic stem cell transplantation. A single record per CDR3 protein comes from TCRdb applying MiXCR to the RT-PCR reads. The sample holds 30,000 or so distinct CDR3 sequences; around 7% are singletons and the top ten take about 34%. Trimming removed 4 bases from V and 2 bases from J; junction bases left unmatched: 7. Germline V gives CDR1 SEHNR, CDR2 FQNEAQ (reference sequence). The CDR3 extends over 15 amino acids. V usage is TRBV7-9 and J usage is TRBJ1-2, with TRBD1 matching over 7 bases. The clonotype comes from a human donor who was either an allogeneic HSCT recipient or a stem cell or donor lymphocyte infusion donor (not recorded which). It is not recorded whose cells these are; they may come from a transplant donor. Sample: blood, either unsorted or a sorted T cell fraction (not recorded which). The CDR3 DNA follows: TGTGCCAGCAGCTCGATGGACAGGCCGAACTATGGCTACACCTTC. It yields the protein CASSSMDRPNYGYTF.